Shown below are 12 T cell receptor beta chains from a single sample sequenced in a study of identifying expanded T cells in peripheral blood. Data came from immunoSEQ multiplex PCR; TCRdb stores just in-frame clones and leaves some out. This table has about 100,000 clones, around nine tenths appearing once. Input material: blood. The receptors here all came from a person between 18 and 75 years old in good health.

The chain carries TRBV9 and TRBJ2-5; 11 nucleotides line up with TRBD1. The CDR3 is 15 residues long. Per germline, CDR1 SGDLS and CDR2 YYNGEE. The trim removed 2 bases at V and 4 bases at J, leaving 4 bases unmatched. In nucleotides, the CDR3 is TGTGCCAGCAGCGTCGGACAGGGGGCAATAGAGACCCAGTACTTC. It codes for CASSVGQGAIETQYF.

V gene TRBV5-1 combines with J gene TRBJ2-3; D unresolved. Germline loops: CDR1 SGHRS, CDR2 YFSETQ. V was trimmed by 6 bases and J by 5 bases, leaving 10 bases between them. The CDR3 has 12 amino acids. The CDR3 reads CASTQNGDTQYF. DNA for the CDR3: TGCGCCAGCACCCAAAACGGAGATACGCAGTATTTT.

This CDR3 is CASSRDRVDGYTF. The CDR3, as DNA: TGTGCCAGCAGCCGGGACAGGGTGGATGGCTACACCTTC. J is TRBJ1-2 and V is TRBV7-9, with TRBD1 identical over 9 bases. The CDR3 totals 13 residues. Trimming cost V 5 bases and J 6 bases; bases outside gene matches: 4. CDR1 and CDR2 from the germline V gene are SEHNR and FQNEAQ (reference sequence).

This rearrangement joins TRBV7-2 to TRBJ2-1; 7 bases map to TRBD2. Germline CDR1 SGHTA, CDR2 FQGNSA. Losses at the gene ends were 2 bases for V and 2 bases for J; bases not matched to a gene: 3. This CDR3 spans 15 amino acids. This CDR3 reads CASSLRLAAYNEQFF. The CDR3 nucleotides read TGTGCCAGCAGCTTAAGGCTAGCGGCCTACAATGAGCAGTTCTTC.

This chain links TRBV5-1 with TRBJ1-3; D gene unclear. CDR1 is SGHRS and CDR2 is YFSETQ in the germline V gene. The V and J ends lost 4 bases and 3 bases respectively, with 14 bases between them. The CDR3 consists of 15 residues. The CDR3 reads CASSTDLIFGNTIYF. DNA for the CDR3: TGCGCCAGCAGCACCGACTTGATTTTTGGAAACACCATATATTTT.

This chain connects TRBV27 to TRBJ2-7; 11 bases map to TRBD2. The V gene end was trimmed by 5 bases and the J gene end by 4 bases; junction bases not matched to a gene: 7. Germline assignment: CDR1 MNHEY and CDR2 SMNVEV (reference sequence). The CDR3 runs to 15 residues. Written as DNA, the CDR3 is TGTGCCAGCAGTCCGGGACTAGCGGATTATTACGAGCAGTACTTC. This sequence encodes CASSPGLADYYEQYF.

V gene TRBV15 combines with J gene TRBJ1-2; D call uncertain. Germline CDR1 is LNHNV and CDR2 is YYDKDF (reference sequence). Trimming stripped 0 bases from V and 4 bases from J, with 6 bases between. This CDR3 has 13 residues. The CDR3 loop reads CATSREAAYGYTF. The CDR3, as DNA: TGTGCCACCAGCAGAGAGGCGGCCTATGGCTACACCTTC.

This rearrangement joins TRBV15 to TRBJ1-1; unclear D gene. Germline loops: CDR1 LNHNV, CDR2 YYDKDF (reference sequence). This CDR3 is 13 amino acids long. Trimming left V 0 bases short and J 1 base short, with 3 bases between. The CDR3 DNA sequence: TGTGCCACCAGCAGAGAGAGGAACACTGAAGCTTTCTTT. Its translation: CATSRERNTEAFF.

The chain links TRBV29-1 to TRBJ2-7; TRBD1 matches 8 bases. CDR1 SQVTM and CDR2 ANQGSEA come from the germline V gene. V was pared by 7 bases and J by 5 bases, with 7 bases of the junction left unmatched. The CDR3 has 12 amino acids. In nucleotides, the CDR3 is TGCAGCGCCCGGGGGACAGGTAACGAGCAGTACTTC. Its protein is CSARGTGNEQYF.

The rearrangement joins TRBV11-2 to TRBJ1-2; D is unclear. V shed 5 bases and J shed 6 bases, with 16 bases lying between them. CDR3 length: 14 amino acids. Germline loops: CDR1 SGHAT, CDR2 FQNNGV. Here the CDR3 DNA reads TGTGCCAGCAGCCCCGGGGTCATGGTTCATGGCTACACCTTC. Its translation: CASSPGVMVHGYTF.

The chain links TRBV19 to TRBJ2-3, with 11 bases matching TRBD1. The CDR3 is 13 residues long. The V and J ends lost 10 bases and 4 bases, in that order; junction bases with no gene match: 4. CDR1 and CDR2 (germline): LNHDA, SQIVND (reference sequence). The CDR3 region has the DNA TGTGCCACGGGACAGGGGGGAGCAGATACGCAGTATTTT. It translates to CATGQGGADTQYF.

Turning to this clone: A junction boundary mismatches the germline segment, possibly from a read error. The chain uses TRBV7-8 and TRBJ1-5; D call uncertain. CDR1 and CDR2 from the germline V gene are SGHVS and FQNEAQ. CDR3 size: 13 residues. CDR3 in DNA: TGTGCCAGCAGTTTAGATAGAGATCAGCCCCAGCATTTT. Amino acid sequence: CASSLDRDQPQHF.